This T cell receptor beta chain appears in the sequencing data of a study of OX40 agonist ivuxolimab in advanced cancers. Whole-study findings and limits: Clonal expansion was seen in CD4+ and CD8+ blood T cells by week 6 at 0.1 to 3.0 mg/kg.

With respect to this clone: What it binds is not known.

The table came from immunoSEQ multiplex PCR; TCRdb's copy has only in-frame clones and leaves some out. The table has about 56,000 clones, about 90% seen once; the top ten hold around 25%. This TCR was recovered from an adult with an advanced solid tumor such as melanoma, head and neck, liver or kidney cancer. The sequenced sample was CD4+ or CD8+ T cells sorted from blood, obtained in a trial of the OX40 agonist ivuxolimab.

CDR3 protein: CASSWGQASSYEQYF. For the CDR3, the DNA is TGTGCCAGTAGTTGGGGACAGGCCAGCTCCTACGAGCAGTACTTC. This chain links TRBV19 with TRBJ2-7; TRBD1 matches 8 bases. The CDR3 has 15 residues. Germline V CDR1 and CDR2: LNHDA, SQIVND (reference sequence). V trimming: 5 bases; J trimming: 0 bases; junction bases outside the gene matches: 6.